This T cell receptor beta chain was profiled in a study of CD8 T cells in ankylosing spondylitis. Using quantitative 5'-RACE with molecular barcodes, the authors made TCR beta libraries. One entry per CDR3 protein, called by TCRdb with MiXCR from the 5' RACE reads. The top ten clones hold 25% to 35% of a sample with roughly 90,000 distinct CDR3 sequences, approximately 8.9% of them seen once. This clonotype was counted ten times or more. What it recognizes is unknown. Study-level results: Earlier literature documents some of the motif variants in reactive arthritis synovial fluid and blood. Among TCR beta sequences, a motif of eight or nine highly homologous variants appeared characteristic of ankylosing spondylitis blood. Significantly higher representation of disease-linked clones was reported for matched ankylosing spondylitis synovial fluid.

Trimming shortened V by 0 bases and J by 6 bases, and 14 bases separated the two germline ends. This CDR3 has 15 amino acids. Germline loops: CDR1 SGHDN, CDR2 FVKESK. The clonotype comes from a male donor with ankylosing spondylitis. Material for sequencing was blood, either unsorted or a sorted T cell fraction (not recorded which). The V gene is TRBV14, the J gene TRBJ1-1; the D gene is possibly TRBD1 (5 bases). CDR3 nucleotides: TGTGCCAGCAGCCAAGATTGGGGGGTAACCGCTGAAGCTTTCTTT. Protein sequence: CASSQDWGVTAEAFF.